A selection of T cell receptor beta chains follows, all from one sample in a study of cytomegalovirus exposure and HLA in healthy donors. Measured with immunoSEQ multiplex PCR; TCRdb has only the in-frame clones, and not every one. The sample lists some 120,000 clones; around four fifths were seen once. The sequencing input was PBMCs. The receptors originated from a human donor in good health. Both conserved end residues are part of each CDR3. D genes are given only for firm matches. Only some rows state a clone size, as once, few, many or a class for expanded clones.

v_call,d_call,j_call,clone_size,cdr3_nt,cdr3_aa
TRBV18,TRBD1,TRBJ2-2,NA,TGTGCCAGCTCACCAGTTCGAGGGACAGAAAACACCGGGGAGCTGTTTTTT,CASSPVRGTENTGELFF
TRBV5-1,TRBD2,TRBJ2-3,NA,TGCGCCAGCAGCTTGGCCCCTAGCGGGGGGGTGGCAGATACGCAGTATTTT,CASSLAPSGGVADTQYF
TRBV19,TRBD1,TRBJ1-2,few,TGTGCCAGTAGTCCGGACAGGGAAGGAGGCTACACCTTC,CASSPDREGGYTF
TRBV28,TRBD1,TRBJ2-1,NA,TGTGCCAGCAGGCTCGGGACAGAATACAATGAGCAGTTCTTC,CASRLGTEYNEQFF
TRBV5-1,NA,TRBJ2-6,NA,TGCGCCAGCAGCTGGGACGGACAGAACTCTGGGGCCAACGTCCTGACTTTC,CASSWDGQNSGANVLTF
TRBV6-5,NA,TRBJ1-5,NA,TGTGCCAGCAGTTACCTCGGTACCAATCAGCCCCAGCATTTT,CASSYLGTNQPQHF
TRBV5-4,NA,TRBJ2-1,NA,TGTGCCAGCAGCTGGACAGTAAGTAGGAATGAGCAGTTCTTC,CASSWTVSRNEQFF
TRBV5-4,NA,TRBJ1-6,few,TGTGCCAGCAGCGTTCCGGGACAAGGCACCTCTCCCCTCCACTTT,CASSVPGQGTSPLHF
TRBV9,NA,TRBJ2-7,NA,TGTGCCAGCAGCGTAGGGCCCCCCGAGGTGAGTGAGCAGTACTTC,CASSVGPPEVSEQYF
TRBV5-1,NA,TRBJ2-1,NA,TGCGCCAGCAGCTTGGACCTCACAGACAATGAGCAGTTCTTC,CASSLDLTDNEQFF
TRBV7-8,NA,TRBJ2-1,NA,TGTGCCAGCAGCTTATTGCGGTCTTTTGTGGTAGACAATGAGCAGTTCTTC,CASSLLRSFVVDNEQFF
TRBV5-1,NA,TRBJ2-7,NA,TGCGCCAGCAGCTACGGGGACGAGCAGTACTTC,CASSYGDEQYF
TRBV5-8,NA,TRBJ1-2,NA,TGTGCCAGCAGCTTGGCGTTAGGCAGGAACTATGGCTACACCTTC,CASSLALGRNYGYTF
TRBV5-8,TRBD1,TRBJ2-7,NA,TGTGCCAGCAGCTGGGACAGGGTCGAGCAGTACTTC,CASSWDRVEQYF
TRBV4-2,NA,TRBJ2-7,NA,TGTGCCAGCAGCCCGGGCTACGAGCAGTACTTC,CASSPGYEQYF
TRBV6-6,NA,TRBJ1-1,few,TGTGCCACCGAAGGGGACACTGAAGCTTTCTTT,CATEGDTEAFF
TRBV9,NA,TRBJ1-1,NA,TGTGCCAGCAGCCGAGGGGGGAACACTGAAGCTTTCTTT,CASSRGGNTEAFF
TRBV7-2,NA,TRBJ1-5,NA,TGTGCCAGCAGCTTAGTCGGGCAGCCCCAGCATTTT,CASSLVGQPQHF
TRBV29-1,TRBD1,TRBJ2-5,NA,TGCAGCGTTGTGTTTGTGGGACAGATAGAGACCCAGTACTTC,CSVVFVGQIETQYF
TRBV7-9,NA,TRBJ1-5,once,TGTGCCAGCAGCTTAGCTGGGGGCCTGGGGCCCCAGCATTTT,CASSLAGGLGPQHF
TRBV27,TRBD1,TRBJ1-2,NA,TGTGCCAGCAGGACAGGGCCGAATGGCTACACCTTC,CASRTGPNGYTF
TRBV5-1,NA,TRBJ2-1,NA,TGCGCCAGCAGCCGGGTTATCGGGGGACAGCAATACAATGAGCAGTTCTTC,CASSRVIGGQQYNEQFF
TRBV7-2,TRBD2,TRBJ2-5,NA,TGTGCCAGCAGCCCCGGGGGGGGACTCCCGAGTGCCCAGTACTTC,CASSPGGGLPSAQYF
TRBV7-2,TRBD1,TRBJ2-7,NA,TGTGCCAGCAGCCCCACCACGGGACAGACCTACGAGCAGTACTTC,CASSPTTGQTYEQYF